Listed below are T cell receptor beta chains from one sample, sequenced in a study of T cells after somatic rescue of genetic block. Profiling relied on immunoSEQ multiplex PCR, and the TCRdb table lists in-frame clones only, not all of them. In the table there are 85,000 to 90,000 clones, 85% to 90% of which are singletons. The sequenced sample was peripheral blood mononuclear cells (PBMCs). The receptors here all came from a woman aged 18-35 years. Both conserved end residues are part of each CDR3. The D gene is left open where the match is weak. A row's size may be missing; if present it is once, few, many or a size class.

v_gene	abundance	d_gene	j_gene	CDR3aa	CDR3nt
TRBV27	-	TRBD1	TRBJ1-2	CASRNRQGSNYGYTF	TGTGCCAGCAGGAACCGACAGGGCTCTAACTATGGCTACACCTTC
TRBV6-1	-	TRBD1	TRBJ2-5	CAGSAMTGLETQYF	TGTGCCGGCAGTGCAATGACAGGGTTGGAGACCCAGTACTTC
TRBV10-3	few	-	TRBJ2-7	CAISESAQSNTYEQYF	TGTGCCATCAGTGAGTCGGCGCAGTCAAACACCTACGAGCAGTACTTC
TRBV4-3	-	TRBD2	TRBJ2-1	CASSQGTSGRDEQFF	TGCGCCAGCAGCCAAGGTACTAGCGGGAGGGATGAGCAGTTCTTC
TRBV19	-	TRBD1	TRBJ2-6	CASNDRALSGANVLTF	TGTGCCAGTAATGACAGGGCGCTCTCTGGGGCCAACGTCCTGACTTTC
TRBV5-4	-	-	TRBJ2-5	CASSLGEDRETQYF	TGTGCCAGCAGCTTGGGGGAGGACAGGGAGACCCAGTACTTC
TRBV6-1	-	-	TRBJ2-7	CASSEARAGWYEQYF	TGTGCCAGCAGTGAAGCACGGGCCGGGTGGTACGAGCAGTACTTC
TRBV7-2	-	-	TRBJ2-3	CASSPLSLDTQYF	TGTGCCAGCAGCCCTTTAAGTTTGGATACGCAGTATTTT
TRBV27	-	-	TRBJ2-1	CASSLWWQGYNEQFF	TGTGCCAGCAGTTTATGGTGGCAGGGGTACAATGAGCAGTTCTTC
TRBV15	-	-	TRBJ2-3	CATSRDFSGTDTQYF	TGTGCCACCAGCAGAGATTTCTCGGGGACAGATACGCAGTATTTT
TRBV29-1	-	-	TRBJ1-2	CSTWGGEGYGYTF	TGCAGCACTTGGGGGGGAGAAGGCTATGGCTACACCTTC
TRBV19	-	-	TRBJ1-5	CASSIRDTSQPQHF	TGTGCCAGTAGTATCCGGGACACAAGTCAGCCCCAGCATTTT
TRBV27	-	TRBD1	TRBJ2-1	CASSSPGQGINEQFF	TGTGCCAGCAGTTCCCCGGGACAGGGCATCAATGAGCAGTTCTTC
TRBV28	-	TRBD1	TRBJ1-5	CATVTTGGLGNQPQHF	TGTGCCACAGTGACTACAGGGGGCCTTGGCAATCAGCCCCAGCATTTT
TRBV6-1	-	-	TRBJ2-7	CASSESIGSGAGEQYF	TGTGCCAGCAGTGAGTCGATAGGGTCAGGGGCCGGCGAGCAGTACTTC
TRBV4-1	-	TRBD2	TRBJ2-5	CASSRGGVEGTQYF	TGCGCCTCCAGCCGGGGGGGGGTGGAAGGTACCCAGTACTTC
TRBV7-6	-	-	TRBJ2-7	CASSLGPKSSYEQYF	TGTGCCAGCAGCTTAGGTCCGAAAAGCTCCTACGAGCAGTACTTC
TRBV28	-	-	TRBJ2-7	CASRQGASLADEQYF	TGTGCCAGCAGACAGGGAGCTAGTCTGGCCGACGAGCAGTACTTC
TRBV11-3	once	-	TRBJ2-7	CASSQGRISYEQYF	TGTGCCAGCAGCCAGGGGCGGATTTCCTACGAGCAGTACTTC
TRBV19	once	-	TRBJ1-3	CASSLQWPSGNTIYF	TGTGCCAGTAGTCTCCAATGGCCATCTGGAAACACCATATATTTT
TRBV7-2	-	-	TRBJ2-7	CASSLPGLENYEQYF	TGTGCCAGCAGCCTCCCGGGACTTGAAAATTACGAGCAGTACTTC
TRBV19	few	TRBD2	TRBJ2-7	CASSIGLADLAYEQYF	TGTGCCAGTAGTATAGGACTAGCGGATTTGGCCTACGAGCAGTACTTC
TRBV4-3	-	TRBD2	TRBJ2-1	CASSHGEGSEQFF	TGCGCCAGCAGCCACGGGGAGGGATCTGAGCAGTTCTTC
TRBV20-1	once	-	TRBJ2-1	CSAPGGNEQFF	TGCAGTGCCCCAGGTGGGAATGAGCAGTTCTTC
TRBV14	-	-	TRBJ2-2	CASSVGLNTGELFF	TGTGCCAGCAGCGTGGGTCTAAACACCGGGGAGCTGTTTTTT
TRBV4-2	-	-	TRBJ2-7	CASSQALATYEQYF	TGTGCCAGCAGCCAAGCGTTAGCGACCTACGAGCAGTACTTC
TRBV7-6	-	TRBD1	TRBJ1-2	CASSPRQGSLGYGYTF	TGTGCCAGCAGCCCGCGACAGGGGTCATTAGGCTATGGCTACACCTTC
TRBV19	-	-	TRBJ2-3	CASSMAGASTDTQYF	TGTGCCAGTAGTATGGCGGGTGCTAGCACAGATACGCAGTATTTT
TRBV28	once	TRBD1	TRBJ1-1	CASSLQGAESTEAFF	TGTGCCAGCAGTTTACAGGGGGCGGAAAGCACTGAAGCTTTCTTT